Listed below are T cell receptor beta chains from one sample, sequenced in a study of blood T cell repertoires in COVID-19. The table came from immunoSEQ multiplex PCR; TCRdb's copy has only in-frame clones and leaves some out. Here the sample spans 40,000 to 50,000 clones, around nine tenths being singletons. What was sequenced was peripheral blood. These receptor sequences come from a man between 65 and 85 years old with acute or convalescent COVID-19. Both conserved end residues are part of each CDR3. Fields, in order: V gene, clone size, D gene, J gene, CDR3 length, CDR3 protein, CDR3 DNA. The D gene is left open where the match is weak. The size field is filled for only some rows; it gives once, few, many or a size class.

>TRBV30|-|TRBD1|TRBJ1-6|14
CAWSGDRGGSPLHF
TGTGCCTGGAGTGGGGACAGGGGCGGTTCACCCCTCCACTTT
>TRBV18|once|TRBD1|TRBJ1-5|15
CASSPYGTGNQPQHF
TGTGCCAGCTCACCATACGGGACAGGCAATCAGCCCCAGCATTTT
>TRBV19|-|TRBD1|TRBJ2-7|14
CASSILGQNYEQYF
TGTGCCAGTAGTATCTTGGGACAGAACTACGAGCAGTACTTC
>TRBV7-8|-|-|TRBJ1-1|16
CASRPSRGVLSTEAFF
TGTGCCAGCCGCCCGTCGCGGGGAGTGTTGAGCACTGAAGCTTTCTTT
>TRBV7-9|once|TRBD1|TRBJ1-1|15
CASSKQGAWGTEAFF
TGTGCCAGCAGCAAACAGGGGGCTTGGGGCACTGAAGCTTTCTTT
>TRBV2|-|-|TRBJ2-5|15
CASSERQMEGETQYF
TGTGCCAGCAGTGAAAGGCAGATGGAGGGGGAGACCCAGTACTTC
>TRBV2|-|TRBD1|TRBJ2-7|12
CASKGQLYEQYF
TGTGCCAGCAAGGGACAGCTCTACGAGCAGTACTTC
>TRBV28|-|TRBD1|TRBJ1-1|16
CASSLRTGGLNTEAFF
TGTGCCAGCAGCCTCAGGACAGGGGGCTTGAACACTGAAGCTTTCTTT
>TRBV11-2|-|-|TRBJ1-2|19
CASSSSGPDTRTTNYGYTF
TGTGCCAGCAGCTCAAGCGGGCCGGACACTAGGACGACTAACTATGGCTACACCTTC
>TRBV5-1|-|TRBD1|TRBJ2-1|17
CASSFPDRGHLVNEQFF
TGCGCCAGCAGCTTCCCAGACAGGGGGCATTTGGTTAATGAGCAGTTCTTC
>TRBV2|once|TRBD1|TRBJ1-4|14
CASSPGQVGEKLFF
TGTGCCAGCAGTCCGGGACAGGTGGGGGAAAAACTGTTTTTT
>TRBV23-1|-|TRBD1|TRBJ2-7|14
CASSPTGVSYEQYF
TGCGCCAGCAGCCCGACAGGGGTCTCCTACGAGCAGTACTTC
>TRBV18|-|-|TRBJ1-1|15
CASSPSLAGDTEAFF
TGTGCCAGCTCACCAAGTTTAGCAGGGGACACTGAAGCTTTCTTT
>TRBV7-3|few|TRBD2|TRBJ2-6|20
CASSPRTSGGKGSGANVLTF
TGTGCCAGCAGCCCCCGGACTAGCGGGGGAAAGGGCTCTGGGGCCAACGTCCTGACTTTC
>TRBV20-1|-|-|TRBJ1-2|11
CSANEGVGYTF
TGCAGTGCCAATGAGGGGGTTGGCTACACCTTC
>TRBV29-1|-|-|TRBJ1-2|11
CSVHGAGGYTF
TGCAGCGTCCACGGCGCGGGTGGCTACACCTTC
>TRBV5-1|-|-|TRBJ1-2|16
CASSLELSPGVYGYTF
TGCGCCAGCAGCTTGGAACTCTCACCGGGAGTCTATGGCTACACCTTC
>TRBV6-2/TRBV6-3|-|TRBD1|TRBJ2-7|16
CASSSPKTPGGWEQYF
TGTGCCAGCAGTTCTCCCAAGACTCCAGGGGGCTGGGAGCAGTACTTC
>TRBV27|-|-|TRBJ1-2|14
CASNPLGGGGGYTF
TGTGCCAGCAACCCCTTGGGAGGGGGGGGAGGCTACACCTTC
>TRBV27|-|-|TRBJ2-1|13
CASSLLGRNEQFF
TGTGCCAGCAGTTTGTTAGGGAGGAATGAGCAGTTCTTC
>TRBV29-1|-|-|TRBJ1-5|14
CSVGTLYSNQPQHF
TGCAGCGTTGGGACACTTTATAGCAATCAGCCCCAGCATTTT
>TRBV19|-|TRBD1|TRBJ1-1|13
CASSITGGSEAFF
TGTGCCAGTAGTATAACAGGGGGCAGTGAAGCTTTCTTT
>TRBV27|-|TRBD1|TRBJ2-7|14
CASSYRTGSFEQYF
TGTGCCAGCAGTTACCGGACAGGGTCCTTCGAGCAGTACTTC
>TRBV7-2|-|-|TRBJ2-7|13
CASSPILVYEQYF
TGTGCCAGCAGCCCTATCCTCGTCTACGAGCAGTACTTC
>TRBV30|few|TRBD1|TRBJ2-1|15
CAWSGGGQGGHEQFF
TGTGCCTGGAGTGGGGGGGGACAGGGAGGGCATGAGCAGTTCTTC
>TRBV6-6|few|-|TRBJ1-2|16
CASSSGTKQANYGYTF
TGTGCCAGCAGTTCGGGGACAAAACAAGCTAACTATGGCTACACCTTC
>TRBV28|-|-|TRBJ1-6|14
CASVLTGQYSPLHF
TGTGCCAGCGTGCTTACAGGGCAATATTCACCCCTCCACTTT
>TRBV5-1|-|-|TRBJ2-5|16
CASSLAGLGFQETQYF
TGCGCCAGCAGCTTGGCAGGGTTAGGTTTTCAAGAGACCCAGTACTTC
>TRBV30|-|TRBD1|TRBJ2-7|13
CAWSGDRGNEQYF
TGTGCCTGGAGTGGCGACAGGGGTAACGAGCAGTACTTC
>TRBV7-9|once|-|TRBJ1-5|14
CASSHSYSNQPQHF
TGTGCCAGCAGCCACAGCTATAGCAATCAGCCCCAGCATTTT
>TRBV6-5|-|TRBD2|TRBJ2-5|14
CASRLAGGPETQYF
TGTGCCAGCAGGCTAGCGGGGGGGCCGGAGACCCAGTACTTC
>TRBV4-2|-|-|TRBJ1-4|15
CASSQGGMEYEKLFF
TGTGCCAGCAGCCAAGGCGGGATGGAATATGAAAAACTGTTTTTT
>TRBV11-2|-|-|TRBJ2-1|19
CASSVHQSSGPQRYNEQFF
TGTGCCAGCAGCGTCCACCAGAGCTCAGGCCCCCAGCGGTACAATGAGCAGTTCTTC
>TRBV6-5|-|TRBD2|TRBJ2-3|15
CASSPSGGARDTQYF
TGTGCCAGCAGTCCCTCGGGGGGGGCGCGAGATACGCAGTATTTT
>TRBV19|-|TRBD1|TRBJ1-5|16
CASSIDRTGRNQPQHF
TGTGCCAGTAGTATAGATCGGACAGGGCGCAATCAGCCCCAGCATTTT
>TRBV30|-|-|TRBJ2-5|16
CAWKEEGSPPQETQYF
TGTGCCTGGAAAGAGGAAGGGAGTCCCCCCCAAGAGACCCAGTACTTC
>TRBV28|-|TRBD2|TRBJ2-5|15
CASTLRGAGWETQYF
TGTGCCAGCACCCTAAGAGGAGCGGGGTGGGAGACCCAGTACTTC
>TRBV19|few|-|TRBJ2-7|13
CASSRFAEYEQYF
TGTGCCAGTAGTCGATTCGCAGAATACGAGCAGTACTTC
>TRBV24-1|-|-|TRBJ2-6|18
CATLHRDAQGAFPRVLTF
TGTGCCACCCTGCACAGGGATGCCCAGGGAGCCTTTCCTCGCGTCCTGACTTTC
>TRBV6-1|-|-|TRBJ1-3|15
CASSELGFSGNTIYF
TGTGCCAGCAGTGAACTGGGCTTCTCTGGAAACACCATATATTTT
>TRBV5-4|-|TRBD1|TRBJ2-5|16
CASSVRDRGHRETQYF
TGTGCCAGCAGCGTCCGGGACAGGGGGCATCGAGAGACCCAGTACTTC
>TRBV7-2|-|-|TRBJ2-5|15
CASSFRRGNQETQYF
TGTGCCAGCAGCTTTCGGCGGGGCAACCAAGAGACCCAGTACTTC
>TRBV4-1|once|TRBD2|TRBJ2-3|15
CASSQAAGTTDTQYF
TGCGCCAGCAGCCAAGCAGCGGGGACCACAGATACGCAGTATTTT
>TRBV14|-|TRBD2|TRBJ2-3|15
CASSQLGTTEDTQYF
TGTGCCAGCAGCCAATTAGGGACTACAGAAGATACGCAGTATTTT
>TRBV7-2|-|TRBD2|TRBJ2-3|17
CASSLGLAGGRIDTQYF
TGTGCCAGCAGCTTAGGTCTAGCGGGGGGGCGTATAGATACGCAGTATTTT
>TRBV7-3|once|-|TRBJ2-3|13
CASSLTTTDTQYF
TGTGCCAGCAGCTTAACGACAACAGATACGCAGTATTTT
>TRBV15|-|-|TRBJ1-5|13
CATGQTTAQPQHF
TGTGCCACGGGGCAGACCACGGCGCAGCCCCAGCATTTT
>TRBV30|-|-|TRBJ2-3|13
CAWSAGGPDTQYF
TGTGCCTGGAGTGCCGGCGGCCCAGATACGCAGTATTTT
>TRBV6-1|-|-|TRBJ1-2|13
CASSEVRVNGYTF
TGTGCCAGCAGTGAAGTCAGGGTAAATGGCTACACCTTC
>TRBV18|once|-|TRBJ2-5|15
CASSPQAYSGETQYF
TGTGCCAGCTCACCCCAAGCCTATTCAGGGGAGACCCAGTACTTC
>TRBV9|-|TRBD1|TRBJ2-7|18
CASRVPMYAGTGSYEQYF
TGTGCCAGCAGGGTTCCCATGTACGCCGGGACAGGGTCCTACGAGCAGTACTTC
>TRBV20-1|-|-|TRBJ1-5|11
CSARLGAPQHF
TGCAGTGCCCGCCTGGGGGCACCCCAGCATTTT
>TRBV9|-|-|TRBJ2-1|13
CASSVGRVNEQFF
TGTGCCAGCAGCGTAGGCAGGGTCAATGAGCAGTTCTTC
>TRBV4-2|-|TRBD1|TRBJ1-1|16
CASSPTDRGLNTEAFF
TGTGCCAGCAGCCCTACGGACAGGGGGCTCAACACTGAAGCTTTCTTT